This TCR beta chain was captured by sequencing in a study of cytomegalovirus exposure and HLA in healthy donors. Study summary: HLA-typed donors were the source of about 85 million unique TCRs, which an early data release held.

The PCR made use of 60 Vbeta and 13 Jbeta primers. This table comes from immunoSEQ multiplex PCR, and its TCRdb copy is limited to in-frame clones, with some not included. The profile covers about 170,000 clones, with roughly four fifths appearing a single time and under 5% taken by the ten largest. While unrecorded immune exposures were likely, the donors were nominally healthy when sampled. Whole-study findings and limits: Sequencing had likely introduced a cluster of highly shared sequence variants as an artifact.

As regards this clone: Its target is unknown. Other DNA sequences from this sample encode an identical CDR3 as well.

The CDR3 extends over 14 amino acids. Trimming cost V 2 bases and J 4 bases, with 10 bases left between them. Germline loops: CDR1 SGHTA, CDR2 FQGTGA. The rearrangement links TRBV7-3 to TRBJ2-3; tentative D call: TRBD1 (6 bases). The sample was PBMCs. The TCR originated in a man between 18 and 35 years old in good health and CMV-seronegative. CDR3 residues: CASSLGGRADTQYF. CDR3 nucleotides: TGTGCCAGCAGCTTAGGGGGCAGGGCAGATACGCAGTATTTT.